The present TCR beta chain was sequenced within a study of T cell repertoires in cytomegalovirus infection. V shed 5 bases, J shed 5 bases, and the junction held 2 bases outside the gene matches. Per the germline V gene, CDR1 is SGHVS and CDR2 is FQNEAQ. This CDR3 has 13 residues. The table lists this clonotype with many counts. TCRdb ran MiXCR on the reads and lists one entry per CDR3 protein. The table has 400,000 to 550,000 distinct CDR3 sequences, 10% to 12% seen once; the top ten hold 10%. This receptor was obtained from a human donor in good health (CMV status not recorded). Some clones in this sample may be carry-over from other donors' samples. Sequenced material: PBMCs. This sequence joins TRBV7-8 and TRBJ2-2; 7 bases map to TRBD1. Here the CDR3 DNA reads TGTGCCAGCAGCCACAGGGGAACCGGGGAGCTGTTTTTT. It encodes CASSHRGTGELFF.